This is a list of T cell receptor beta chains from one sample in a study of blood T cell repertoires in COVID-19. Sequenced by immunoSEQ multiplex PCR; TCRdb stores in-frame clones only, minus some. The sample includes just over 95,000 clones, around 87% seen only once; the top ten take roughly 14%. Sequences were obtained from peripheral blood. Every receptor here comes from a human donor in a cohort sampled during active COVID-19. CDR3s leave out the opening cysteine and the closing phenylalanine or tryptophan.

V gene: TRBV4-2
CDR3 length: 15
CDR3 protein: ASSPGGLAGGHETQY

V gene: TRBV5-1
CDR3 length: 12
CDR3 protein: ASSRQSDTGELF

V gene: TRBV7-3
CDR3 length: 14
CDR3 protein: ASSSGRGNVNTEAF

V gene: TRBV5-1
CDR3 length: 13
CDR3 protein: ASSFGSSGTDTQY

V gene: TRBV2
CDR3 length: 14
CDR3 protein: ASSAEGAVGGQPQH

V gene: TRBV28
CDR3 length: 14
CDR3 protein: ASSFSGTDLYNEQF

V gene: TRBV19
CDR3 length: 13
CDR3 protein: ASSISGVGNSPLH

V gene: TRBV28
CDR3 length: 11
CDR3 protein: ASNKAAPYEQY

V gene: TRBV19
CDR3 length: 13
CDR3 protein: ASSPRTGINYGYT

V gene: TRBV3-1/TRBV3-2
CDR3 length: 12
CDR3 protein: ASSPRTGDTEAF

V gene: TRBV5-1
CDR3 length: 11
CDR3 protein: ASSWDRDTEAF

V gene: TRBV5-6
CDR3 length: 14
CDR3 protein: ASSSGYFSSYNEQF

V gene: TRBV18
CDR3 length: 12
CDR3 protein: ASSRRQGTDTQY

V gene: TRBV6-5
CDR3 length: 13
CDR3 protein: ASSYSGSGLQFQY

V gene: TRBV5-6
CDR3 length: 9
CDR3 protein: ASSQSYEQY

V gene: TRBV19
CDR3 length: 13
CDR3 protein: ASRLTGLGTGELF

V gene: TRBV19
CDR3 length: 13
CDR3 protein: ASSIGGIGYTEAF

V gene: TRBV9
CDR3 length: 13
CDR3 protein: ASSDTGGAYNEQF

V gene: TRBV5-1
CDR3 length: 12
CDR3 protein: ASSETGVLTEAF

V gene: TRBV9
CDR3 length: 11
CDR3 protein: ASSGPDSTEAF

V gene: TRBV19
CDR3 length: 12
CDR3 protein: ASSIGGANYGYT

V gene: TRBV4-2
CDR3 length: 8
CDR3 protein: ASRADTQY

V gene: TRBV5-1
CDR3 length: 13
CDR3 protein: ASSLGGTGSYGYT

V gene: TRBV6-6
CDR3 length: 12
CDR3 protein: ASRPGLAGYEQY

V gene: TRBV3-1/TRBV3-2
CDR3 length: 12
CDR3 protein: ASSLETGVSPLH

V gene: TRBV5-8
CDR3 length: 15
CDR3 protein: ASSLRPDPTSTDTQY

V gene: TRBV11-2
CDR3 length: 13
CDR3 protein: ASSLVAGFGEKLF

V gene: TRBV18
CDR3 length: 12
CDR3 protein: ASSPYEGTQPQH

V gene: TRBV30
CDR3 length: 10
CDR3 protein: AWGLVKETQY

V gene: TRBV4-2
CDR3 length: 16
CDR3 protein: ASSRYRTSGTYQETQY

V gene: TRBV21-1
CDR3 length: 14
CDR3 protein: ASGYLWTSGTYEQY

V gene: TRBV3-1/TRBV3-2
CDR3 length: 11
CDR3 protein: ASSDRGRGELF

V gene: TRBV4-3
CDR3 length: 11
CDR3 protein: ASSQDGLSPLH

V gene: TRBV5-4
CDR3 length: 14
CDR3 protein: ASSPDSKAQNEKLF

V gene: TRBV6-5
CDR3 length: 13
CDR3 protein: ASSAGLAGQETQY

V gene: TRBV19
CDR3 length: 14
CDR3 protein: ASSILGGWGNTEAF

V gene: TRBV2
CDR3 length: 14
CDR3 protein: ASRARDWGTQETQY

V gene: TRBV18
CDR3 length: 10
CDR3 protein: ASSPSGQPQH

V gene: TRBV7-9
CDR3 length: 14
CDR3 protein: ASSLTRLAVTDTQY

V gene: TRBV19
CDR3 length: 11
CDR3 protein: ASSTGTFYEQY

V gene: TRBV10-2
CDR3 length: 11
CDR3 protein: ASSDDNFYGYT

V gene: TRBV19
CDR3 length: 11
CDR3 protein: ASSIGEADTQY

V gene: TRBV6-5
CDR3 length: 13
CDR3 protein: ASSITGQPGSGYT

V gene: TRBV3-1/TRBV3-2
CDR3 length: 16
CDR3 protein: ASSQDSGAGGAGYGYT

V gene: TRBV5-6
CDR3 length: 14
CDR3 protein: ASSLDKFAHLYEQY

V gene: TRBV19
CDR3 length: 14
CDR3 protein: ASSNPSVLLYNEQF

V gene: TRBV5-1
CDR3 length: 12
CDR3 protein: ASSHGTGTDTQY

V gene: TRBV18
CDR3 length: 14
CDR3 protein: ASSPYSGRAPDTQY

V gene: TRBV6-5
CDR3 length: 12
CDR3 protein: ASSATGLRTEAF

V gene: TRBV6-5
CDR3 length: 13
CDR3 protein: ASSYANRGNTEAF

V gene: TRBV12-5
CDR3 length: 15
CDR3 protein: ASGSWTGTYSNQPQH

V gene: TRBV7-2
CDR3 length: 12
CDR3 protein: ASSSFPFSYEQY